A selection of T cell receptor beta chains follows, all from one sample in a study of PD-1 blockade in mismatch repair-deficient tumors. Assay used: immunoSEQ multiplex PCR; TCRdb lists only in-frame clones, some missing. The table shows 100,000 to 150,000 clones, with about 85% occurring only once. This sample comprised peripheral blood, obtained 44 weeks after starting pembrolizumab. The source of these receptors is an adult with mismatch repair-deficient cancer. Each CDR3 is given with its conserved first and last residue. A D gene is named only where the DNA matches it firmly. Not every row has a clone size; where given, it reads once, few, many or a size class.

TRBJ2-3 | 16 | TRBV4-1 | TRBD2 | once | TGCGCCAGCAGCCAAGAATCAGCGGGAGCAATAGATACGCAGTATTTT | CASSQESAGAIDTQYF
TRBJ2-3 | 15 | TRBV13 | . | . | TGTGCCAGCAGCTTATCTGTTTCTAGCACAGATACGCAGTATTTT | CASSLSVSSTDTQYF
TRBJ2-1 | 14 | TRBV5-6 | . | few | TGTGCCAGCAGCTTGGAAAACTACTACAATGAGCAGTTCTTC | CASSLENYYNEQFF
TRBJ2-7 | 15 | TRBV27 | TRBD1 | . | TGTGCCAACTCGAGACCGGGACAGGGGGCCTACGAGCAGTACTTC | CANSRPGQGAYEQYF
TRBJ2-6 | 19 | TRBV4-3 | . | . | TGCGCCAGCAGCCAAGAGTTGGGACGGACAAGCTCTGGGGCCAACGTCCTGACTTTC | CASSQELGRTSSGANVLTF
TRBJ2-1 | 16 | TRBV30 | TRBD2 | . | TGTGCCTGGAGTGTACTGGGGCTAGCGGGTTACAATGAGCAGTTCTTC | CAWSVLGLAGYNEQFF
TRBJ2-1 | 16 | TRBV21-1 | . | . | TGTGCCAGCAGCAAATTCGGGAGGACCCTCTACAATGAGCAGTTCTTC | CASSKFGRTLYNEQFF
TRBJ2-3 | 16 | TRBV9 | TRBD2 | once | TGTGCCAGCAGCCTTCCTCTAGCGGGAGGGCCAGATACGCAGTATTTT | CASSLPLAGGPDTQYF
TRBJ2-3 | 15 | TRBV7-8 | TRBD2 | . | TGTGCCAGCAGCTTACTAGCGGGAGGCGCAGATACGCAGTATTTT | CASSLLAGGADTQYF
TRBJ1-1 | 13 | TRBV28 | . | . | TGTGCCAGCGGTGGTTGGCAGAACACTGAAGCTTTCTTT | CASGGWQNTEAFF
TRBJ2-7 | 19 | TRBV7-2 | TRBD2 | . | TGTGCCAGCAGTTTACCTAGCGGGAGGGATCTTACCTCCAACTACGAGCAGTACTTC | CASSLPSGRDLTSNYEQYF
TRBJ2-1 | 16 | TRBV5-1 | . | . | TGCGCCAGCAGCTTGAGTGTGTCTTATGAGGGCAATGAGCAGTTCTTC | CASSLSVSYEGNEQFF
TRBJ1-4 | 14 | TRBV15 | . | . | TGTGCCACCAGCAGAGACCAGGTTAATGAAAAACTGTTTTTT | CATSRDQVNEKLFF
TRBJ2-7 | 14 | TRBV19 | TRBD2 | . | TGTGCCAGTAGATCTCTAGCGGGAGTCGAGGAGCAGTACTTC | CASRSLAGVEEQYF
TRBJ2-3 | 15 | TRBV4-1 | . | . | TGCGCCAGCAGCCAAGATGCCCTAGCCCGTCGGGGGCAGTATTTT | CASSQDALARRGQYF
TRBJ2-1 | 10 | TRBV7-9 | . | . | TGTGCCAGCAGCTCGAAGGAGCAGTTCTTC | CASSSKEQFF
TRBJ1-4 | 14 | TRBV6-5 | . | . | TGTGCCAGCAGTTATGGGACAACTAATGAAAAACTGTTTTTT | CASSYGTTNEKLFF
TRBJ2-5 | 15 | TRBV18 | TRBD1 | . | TGTGCCAGCTCACCCCTCGGACAGGGGAGGGAGACCCAGTACTTC | CASSPLGQGRETQYF
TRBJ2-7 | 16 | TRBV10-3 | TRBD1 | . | TGTGCCATCAGTGAGTACCGGACAGGGCCTAACTACGAGCAGTACTTC | CAISEYRTGPNYEQYF